This T cell receptor (beta chain) was documented in a study of T cell changes during pregnancy in multiple sclerosis. Here immunoSEQ multiplex PCR was the method, and the copy in TCRdb shows in-frame clones only, minus some. The top ten clones hold around 2.2% of a sample with around 72,000 clones, just over 90% of them seen once. The ends lost 3 bases at V and 0 bases at J; junction bases unmatched: 1. Germline V gene data show CDR1 as KGHSH and CDR2 as LQKENI. The CDR3 contains 14 residues. The V call is TRBV18, the J call TRBJ1-1; 7 bases line up with TRBD1. Sequenced material: peripheral blood, taken in the second trimester of pregnancy. This receptor was taken from a female donor in good health, enrolled as a control in a pregnancy study. CDR3 sequence reads: CASSPGQMNTEAFF. DNA for the CDR3: TGTGCCAGCTCACCGGGACAGATGAACACTGAAGCTTTCTTT.